A single sample is the source of the 14 T cell receptor beta chains below, sequenced in a study of OX40 agonist ivuxolimab in advanced cancers. Measured with immunoSEQ multiplex PCR; TCRdb has only the in-frame clones, and not every one. The profile shows roughly 45,000 clones, about 88% of them singletons. The source was CD4+ or CD8+ T cells sorted from blood, collected in a trial of the OX40 agonist ivuxolimab. The source is an adult with an advanced solid tumor such as melanoma, head and neck, liver or kidney cancer.

The chain recombines TRBV6-5 with TRBJ2-1, with 8 bases lining up with TRBD2. The ends lost 4 bases at V and 2 bases at J; junction bases unmatched: 7. Germline assignment: CDR1 MNHEY and CDR2 SVGAGI. The CDR3 length is 16 residues. CDR3 coding DNA: TGTGCCAGCAGTTTCGCGGGGGGAAGTACCTACAATGAGCAGTTCTTC. Protein sequence: CASSFAGGSTYNEQFF.

This chain joins TRBV4-2 and TRBJ2-3; D tentatively fits TRBD1 or TRBD2 (5 bases each). From germline, CDR1 is LGHNA and CDR2 YNFKEQ. The CDR3 has 16 amino acids. V dropped 1 base and J dropped 4 bases, with 15 bases sitting between them. CDR3 amino acids: CASSQVVRGRADTQYF. DNA for the CDR3: TGTGCCAGCAGCCAAGTGGTGAGGGGACGTGCAGATACGCAGTATTTT.

The J gene is TRBJ1-4, the V gene TRBV5-1; D not resolved. V dropped 4 bases and J dropped 0 bases, with 10 bases sitting between them. CDR3 length: 15 residues. Germline V gene data show CDR1 as SGHRS and CDR2 as YFSETQ. DNA of the CDR3: TGCGCCAGCAGCCCCGGACCGTCAACTAATGAAAAACTGTTTTTT. Amino acids: CASSPGPSTNEKLFF.

This chain joins TRBV5-6 and TRBJ2-7; D remains unclear. The V gene's germline CDR1 is SGHDT and CDR2 YYEEEE. CDR3 length: 16 amino acids. V was clipped by 4 bases and J by 0 bases, with 17 bases between them. In DNA, the CDR3 is TGTGCCAGCAGCATAAGACGGCCGACCCTCTCCTACGAGCAGTACTTC. Protein sequence: CASSIRRPTLSYEQYF.

The rearrangement links TRBV6-1 to TRBJ2-7, with D unclear. The CDR3 spans 14 residues. Germline assignment: CDR1 MNHNS and CDR2 SASEGT. Trimming removed 4 bases from V and 1 base from J, with 11 bases in between. CDR3 loop: CASSGKQLSYEQYF. As DNA, the CDR3 is TGTGCCAGCAGTGGAAAACAGCTTTCCTACGAGCAGTACTTC.

V and J are TRBV18 and TRBJ2-5, with 7 bases lining up with TRBD2. V was pared by 3 bases and J by 7 bases, with 5 bases of the junction left unmatched. The CDR3 runs to 13 residues. Per the germline V gene, CDR1 is KGHSH and CDR2 is LQKENI. Written as DNA, the CDR3 is TGTGCCAGCTCACCGGTTGGGGGGGGGACCCAGTACTTC. It codes for CASSPVGGGTQYF.

The rearrangement joins TRBV6-1 to TRBJ1-4, with 7 positions matching TRBD1. This CDR3 has 12 amino acids. Trimming cost V 8 bases and J 10 bases; bases outside gene matches: 7. Germline V lookup: CDR1 MNHNS, CDR2 SASEGT. CDR3 amino acids: CASLDRRGKLFF. The CDR3 DNA is TGTGCCAGCTTGGACAGGAGGGGAAAACTGTTTTTT.

This chain links TRBV4-1 with TRBJ1-1, with 8 bases lining up with TRBD1. Germline V gene lookup returns CDR1 MGHRA and CDR2 YSYEKL. CDR3 size: 15 residues. Trimming removed 1 base from V and 7 bases from J; junction bases left unmatched: 8. CDR3 nucleotide sequence: TGCGCCAGCAGCCAAGTAGGGGGACAGGTTTTTGAAGCTTTCTTT. It is translated as CASSQVGGQVFEAFF.

This chain links TRBV9 with TRBJ2-7; 12 bases are a match to TRBD1. V dropped 0 bases and J dropped 0; count of bases not matched to a gene: 10. The V gene's germline CDR1 is SGDLS and CDR2 YYNGEE. CDR3 size: 19 residues. The CDR3 region has the DNA TGTGCCAGCAGCGTAGGGGACAGGGGGCCAGGAATAAGCTCCTACGAGCAGTACTTC. Translated: CASSVGDRGPGISSYEQYF.

The chain has TRBV5-5 and TRBJ1-2; D is unresolved. CDR1 is SGHKS and CDR2 is YYEKEE in the germline V gene (reference sequence). V was cut by 4 bases and J by 4 bases, with 14 bases left in between. This CDR3 has 14 amino acids. This CDR3 reads CASSPLELFYGYTF. The CDR3 nucleotides are TGTGCCAGCAGCCCGCTCGAGCTCTTCTATGGCTACACCTTC.

The rearrangement joins TRBV18 to TRBJ2-2; D not resolved. Trimming left V 4 bases short and J 5 bases short, with 11 bases between. CDR3 length: 14 residues. In germline, CDR1 is KGHSH, CDR2 LQKENI. CDR3 sequence reads: CASSQIRLTGELFF. CDR3 nucleotide sequence: TGTGCCAGCTCACAAATTCGGCTTACCGGGGAGCTGTTTTTT.

This clone was picked up one time. The chain has TRBV11-2 and TRBJ2-1; no reliable D call. V lost 0 bases, J lost 8 bases, and 8 bases lay in between. CDR3 length equals 13 residues. Germline V CDR1 and CDR2: SGHAT, FQNNGV. As DNA, the CDR3 is TGTGCCAGCAGCTTAGAGCCCGCTTATGAGCAGTTCTTC. It yields the protein CASSLEPAYEQFF.

This chain connects TRBV19 to TRBJ2-3; 11 bases match TRBD2. CDR1 and CDR2 (germline): LNHDA, SQIVND (reference sequence). Germline trimming cut 6 bases from V and 0 bases from J; bases unmatched to any gene: 2. The CDR3 totals 15 residues. CDR3 protein: CASRGLAASTDTQYF. The CDR3 nucleotides are TGTGCCAGTAGGGGACTAGCGGCTAGCACAGATACGCAGTATTTT.

This CDR3 is CASRPLLGGARGNTIYF. The CDR3 region has the DNA TGCGCCAGCAGACCCCTATTGGGGGGGGCGCGTGGAAACACCATATATTTT. The J gene is TRBJ1-3, the V gene TRBV5-1; possible D gene TRBD1, 6 bases. Germline values: CDR1 SGHRS, CDR2 YFSETQ. This CDR3 is 17 amino acids long. Deletions cut 5 bases from V and 3 bases from J, with 21 bases between.